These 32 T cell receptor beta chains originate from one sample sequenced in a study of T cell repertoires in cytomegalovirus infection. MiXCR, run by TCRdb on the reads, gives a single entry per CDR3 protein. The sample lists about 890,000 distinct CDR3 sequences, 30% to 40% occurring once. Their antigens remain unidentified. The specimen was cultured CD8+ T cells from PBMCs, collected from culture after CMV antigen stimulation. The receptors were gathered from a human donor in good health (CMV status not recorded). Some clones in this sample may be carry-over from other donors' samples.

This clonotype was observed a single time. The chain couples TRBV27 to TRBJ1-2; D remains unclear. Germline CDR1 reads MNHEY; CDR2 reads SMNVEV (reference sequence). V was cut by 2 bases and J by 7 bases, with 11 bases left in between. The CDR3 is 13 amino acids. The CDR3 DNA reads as TGTGCCAGCAGTTTAATGGGGTTTGCTGGCTACACCTTC. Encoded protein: CASSLMGFAGYTF.

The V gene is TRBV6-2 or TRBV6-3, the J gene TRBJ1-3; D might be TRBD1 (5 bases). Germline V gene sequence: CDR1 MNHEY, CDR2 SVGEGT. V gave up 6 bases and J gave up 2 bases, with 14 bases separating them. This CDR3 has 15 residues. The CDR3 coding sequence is TGTGCCAGCAGCGACTTAGCAGGGACTGGAAACACCATATATTTT. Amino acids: CASSDLAGTGNTIYF.

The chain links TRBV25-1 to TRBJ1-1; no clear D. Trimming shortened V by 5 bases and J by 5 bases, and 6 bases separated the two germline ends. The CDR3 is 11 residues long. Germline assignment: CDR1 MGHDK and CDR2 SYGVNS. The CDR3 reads CASSYRTEAFF. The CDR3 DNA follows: TGTGCCAGCAGTTATCGAACTGAAGCTTTCTTT.

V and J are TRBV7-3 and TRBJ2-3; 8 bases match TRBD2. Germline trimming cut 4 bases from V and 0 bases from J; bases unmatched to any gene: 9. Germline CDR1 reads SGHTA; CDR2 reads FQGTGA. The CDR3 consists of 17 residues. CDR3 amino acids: CASSYFSSGSSTDTQYF. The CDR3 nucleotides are TGTGCCAGCAGCTACTTCTCTAGCGGGTCTAGCACAGATACGCAGTATTTT.

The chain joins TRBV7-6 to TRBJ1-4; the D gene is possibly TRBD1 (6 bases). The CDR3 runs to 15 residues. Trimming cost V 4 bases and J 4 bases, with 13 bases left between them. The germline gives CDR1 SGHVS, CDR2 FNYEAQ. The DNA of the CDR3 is TGTGCCAGCAGCTCGGGGGGGGCCTTTAATGAAAAACTGTTTTTT. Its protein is CASSSGGAFNEKLFF.

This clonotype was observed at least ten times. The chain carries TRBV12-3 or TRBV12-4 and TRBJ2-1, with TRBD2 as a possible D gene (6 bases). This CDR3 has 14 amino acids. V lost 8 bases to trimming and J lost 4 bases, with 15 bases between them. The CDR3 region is CASGGNSAYNEQFF. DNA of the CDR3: TGTGCCAGCGGAGGGAATTCGGCATACAATGAGCAGTTCTTC.

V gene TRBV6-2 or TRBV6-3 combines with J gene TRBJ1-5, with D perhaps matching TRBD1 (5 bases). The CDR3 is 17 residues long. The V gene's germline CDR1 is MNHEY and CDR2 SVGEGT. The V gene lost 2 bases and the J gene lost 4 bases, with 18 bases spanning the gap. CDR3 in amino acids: CASSYPTQGIRNQPQHF. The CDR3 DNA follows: TGTGCCAGCAGTTACCCCACCCAGGGTATAAGGAATCAGCCCCAGCATTTT.

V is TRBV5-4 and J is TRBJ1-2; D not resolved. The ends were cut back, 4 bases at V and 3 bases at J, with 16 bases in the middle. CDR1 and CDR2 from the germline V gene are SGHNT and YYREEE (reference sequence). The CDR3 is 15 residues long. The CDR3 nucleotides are TGTGCCAGCAGCAAGGCTCAAGGGCTTGACTATGGCTACACCTTC. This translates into CASSKAQGLDYGYTF.

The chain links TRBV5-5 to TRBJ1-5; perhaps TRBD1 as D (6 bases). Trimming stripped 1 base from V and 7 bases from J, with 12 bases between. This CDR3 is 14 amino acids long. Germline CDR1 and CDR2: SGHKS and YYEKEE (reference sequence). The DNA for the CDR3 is TGTGCCAGCAGCTTGTACAGGGAGGGGCAGCCCCAGCATTTT. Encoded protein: CASSLYREGQPQHF. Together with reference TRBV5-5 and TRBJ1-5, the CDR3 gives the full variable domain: DAGVTQSPTHLIKTRGQQVTLRCSPISGHKSVSWYQQVLGQGPQFIFQYYEKEERGRGNFPDRFSARQFPNYSSELNVNALLLGDSALYLCASSLYREGQPQHFGDGTRLSIL.

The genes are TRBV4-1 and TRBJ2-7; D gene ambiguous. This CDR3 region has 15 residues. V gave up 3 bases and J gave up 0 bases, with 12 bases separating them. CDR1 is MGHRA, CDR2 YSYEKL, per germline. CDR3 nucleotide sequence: TGCGCCAGCAGCCAGGCGCCCCTAAACTCCTACGAGCAGTACTTC. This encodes CASSQAPLNSYEQYF.

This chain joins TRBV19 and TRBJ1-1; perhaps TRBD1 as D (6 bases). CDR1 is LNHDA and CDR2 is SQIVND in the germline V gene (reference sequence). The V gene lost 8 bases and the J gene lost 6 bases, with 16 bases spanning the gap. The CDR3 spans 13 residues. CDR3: CASRDTGGAEAFF. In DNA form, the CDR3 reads TGTGCCAGTCGGGACACTGGAGGGGCTGAAGCTTTCTTT. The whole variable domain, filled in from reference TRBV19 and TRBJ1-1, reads DGGITQSPKYLFRKEGQNVTLSCEQNLNHDAMYWYRQDPGQGLRLIYYSQIVNDFQKGDIAEGYSVSREKKESFPLTVTSAQKNPTAFYLCASRDTGGAEAFFGQGTRLTVV.

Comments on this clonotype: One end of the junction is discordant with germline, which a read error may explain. The CDR3 coding sequence is TGTGCCACCAGTGATTTGTTTAGCGGGGTGTCACTCTTC. Its protein is CATSDLFSGVSLF. The rearrangement joins TRBV24-1 to TRBJ2-1, with 8 bases identical to TRBD2. From germline, CDR1 is KGHDR and CDR2 SFDVKD. This CDR3 spans 13 amino acids.

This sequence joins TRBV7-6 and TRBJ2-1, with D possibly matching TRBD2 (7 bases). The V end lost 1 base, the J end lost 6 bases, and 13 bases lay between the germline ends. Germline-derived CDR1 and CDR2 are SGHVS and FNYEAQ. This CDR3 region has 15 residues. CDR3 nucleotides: TGTGCCAGCAGCTTAGGGGTGGGGGGGCCCAATGAGCAGTTCTTC. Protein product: CASSLGVGGPNEQFF.

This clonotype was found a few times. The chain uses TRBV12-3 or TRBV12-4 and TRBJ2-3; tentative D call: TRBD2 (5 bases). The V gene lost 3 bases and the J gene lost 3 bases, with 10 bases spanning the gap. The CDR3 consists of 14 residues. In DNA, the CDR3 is TGTGCCAGCAGTTTGACCCTAGCAACAGATACGCAGTATTTT. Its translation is CASSLTLATDTQYF.

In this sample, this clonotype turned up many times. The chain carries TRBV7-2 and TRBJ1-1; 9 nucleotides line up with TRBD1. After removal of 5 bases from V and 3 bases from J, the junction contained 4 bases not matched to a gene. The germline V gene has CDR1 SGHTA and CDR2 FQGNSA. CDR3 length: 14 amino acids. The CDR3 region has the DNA TGTGCCAGCAGCCCCCGGGACAGGGACACTGAAGCTTTCTTT. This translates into CASSPRDRDTEAFF.

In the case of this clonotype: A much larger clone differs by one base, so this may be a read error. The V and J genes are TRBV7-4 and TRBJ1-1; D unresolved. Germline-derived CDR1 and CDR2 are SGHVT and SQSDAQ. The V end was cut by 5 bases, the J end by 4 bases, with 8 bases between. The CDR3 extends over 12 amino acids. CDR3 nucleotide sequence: TGTGCCAGCAGCCAAGAGAGCACTGAAGCTTTCTTT. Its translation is CASSQESTEAFF.

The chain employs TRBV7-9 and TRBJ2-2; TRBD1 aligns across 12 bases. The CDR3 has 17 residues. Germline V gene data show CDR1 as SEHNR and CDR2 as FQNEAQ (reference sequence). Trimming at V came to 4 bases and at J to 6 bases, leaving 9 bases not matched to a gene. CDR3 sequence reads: CASSSAGQGATPGELFF. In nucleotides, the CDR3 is TGTGCCAGCAGCTCCGCGGGACAGGGGGCAACTCCCGGGGAGCTGTTTTTT.

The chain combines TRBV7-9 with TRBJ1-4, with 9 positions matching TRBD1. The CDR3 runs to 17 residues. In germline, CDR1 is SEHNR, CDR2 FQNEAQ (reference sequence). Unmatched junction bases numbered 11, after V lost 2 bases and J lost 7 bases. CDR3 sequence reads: CASSLLQGASIGEKLFF. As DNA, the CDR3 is TGTGCCAGCAGCTTACTACAGGGGGCGAGTATTGGTGAAAAACTGTTTTTT. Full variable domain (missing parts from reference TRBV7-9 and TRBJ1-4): DTGVSQNPRHKITKRGQNVTFRCDPISEHNRLYWYRQTLGQGPEFLTYFQNEAQLEKSRLLSDRFSAERPKGSFSTLEIQRTEQGDSAMYLCASSLLQGASIGEKLFFGSGTQLSVL.

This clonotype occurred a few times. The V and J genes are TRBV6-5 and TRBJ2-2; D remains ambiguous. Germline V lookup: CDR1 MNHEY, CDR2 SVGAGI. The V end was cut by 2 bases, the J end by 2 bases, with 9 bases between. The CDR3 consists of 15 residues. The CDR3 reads CASSYRAENTGELFF. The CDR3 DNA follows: TGTGCCAGCAGTTACAGAGCAGAAAACACCGGGGAGCTGTTTTTT.

CDR3 nucleotide sequence: TGTGCCAGCAGCTTTCCCCCCGGGGGTCCGCCAATGAACACTGAAGCTTTCTTT. This gives the protein CASSFPPGGPPMNTEAFF. This rearrangement joins TRBV5-4 to TRBJ1-1, with D perhaps matching TRBD1 (5 bases). Trimming removed 2 bases at V and 0 bases at J, with 20 bases between. This CDR3 region has 18 residues. Germline V gives CDR1 SGHNT, CDR2 YYREEE (reference sequence).

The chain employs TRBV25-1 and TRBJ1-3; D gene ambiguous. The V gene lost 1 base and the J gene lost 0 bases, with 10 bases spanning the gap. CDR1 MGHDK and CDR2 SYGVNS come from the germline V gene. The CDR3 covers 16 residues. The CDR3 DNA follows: TGTGCCAGCAGTGAATCCCCCCCTAACTCTGGAAACACCATATATTTT. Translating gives CASSESPPNSGNTIYF. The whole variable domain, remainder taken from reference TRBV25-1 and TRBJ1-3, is EADIYQTPRYLVIGTGKKITLECSQTMGHDKMYWYQQDPGMELHLIHYSYGVNSTEKGDLSSESTVSRIRTEHFPLTLESARPSHTSQYLCASSESPPNSGNTIYFGEGSWLTVV.

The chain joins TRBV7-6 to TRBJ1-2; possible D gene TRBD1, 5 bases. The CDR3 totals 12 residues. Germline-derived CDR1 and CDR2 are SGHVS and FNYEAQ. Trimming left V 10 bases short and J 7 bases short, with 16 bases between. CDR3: CATGKGQGGYTF. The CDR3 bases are TGTGCCACCGGGAAGGGGCAGGGTGGCTACACCTTC.

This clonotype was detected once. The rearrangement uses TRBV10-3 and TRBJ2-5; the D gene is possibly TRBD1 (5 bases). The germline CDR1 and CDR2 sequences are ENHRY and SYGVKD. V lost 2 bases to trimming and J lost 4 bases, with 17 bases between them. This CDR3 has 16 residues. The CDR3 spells CAISEVPLPQGETQYF. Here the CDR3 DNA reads TGTGCCATCAGTGAGGTCCCACTCCCCCAGGGAGAGACCCAGTACTTC.

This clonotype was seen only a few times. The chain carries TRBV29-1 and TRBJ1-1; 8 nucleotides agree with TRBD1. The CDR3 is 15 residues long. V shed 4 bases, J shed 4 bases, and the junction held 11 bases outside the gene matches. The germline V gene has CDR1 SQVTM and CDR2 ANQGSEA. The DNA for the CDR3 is TGCAGCGTTGTGGGAAGGGGACAGGCCCGCACTGAAGCTTTCTTT. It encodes CSVVGRGQARTEAFF. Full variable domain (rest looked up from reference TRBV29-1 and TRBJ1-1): SAVISQKPSRDICQRGTSLTIQCQVDSQVTMMFWYRQQPGQSLTLIATANQGSEATYESGFVIDKFPISRPNLTFSTLTVSNMSPEDSSIYLCSVVGRGQARTEAFFGQGTRLTVV.

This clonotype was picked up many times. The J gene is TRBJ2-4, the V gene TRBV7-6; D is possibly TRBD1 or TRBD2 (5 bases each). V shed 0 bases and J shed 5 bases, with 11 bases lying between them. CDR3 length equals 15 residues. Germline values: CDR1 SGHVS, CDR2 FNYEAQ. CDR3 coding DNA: TGTGCCAGCAGCTTAGCGGAAGAGGGACAAAACATTCAGTACTTC. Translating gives CASSLAEEGQNIQYF. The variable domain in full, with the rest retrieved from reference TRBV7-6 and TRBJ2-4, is GAGVSQSPRYKVTKRGQDVALRCDPISGHVSLYWYRQALGQGPEFLTYFNYEAQQDKSGLPNDRFSAERPEGSISTLTIQRTEQRDSAMYRCASSLAEEGQNIQYFGAGTRLSVL.

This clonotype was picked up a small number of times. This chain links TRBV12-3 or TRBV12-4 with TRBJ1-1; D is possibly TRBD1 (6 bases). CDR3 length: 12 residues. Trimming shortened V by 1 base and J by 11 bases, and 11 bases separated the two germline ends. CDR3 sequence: CASSLGAGDAFF. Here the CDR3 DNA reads TGTGCCAGCAGTTTAGGAGCAGGGGACGCTTTCTTT.

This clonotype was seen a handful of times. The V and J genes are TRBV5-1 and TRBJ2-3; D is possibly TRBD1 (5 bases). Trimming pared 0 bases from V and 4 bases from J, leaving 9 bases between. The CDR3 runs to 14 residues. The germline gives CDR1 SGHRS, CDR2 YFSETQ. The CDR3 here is CASSLDRPSDTQYF. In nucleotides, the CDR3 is TGCGCCAGCAGCTTGGACAGGCCGTCAGATACGCAGTATTTT.

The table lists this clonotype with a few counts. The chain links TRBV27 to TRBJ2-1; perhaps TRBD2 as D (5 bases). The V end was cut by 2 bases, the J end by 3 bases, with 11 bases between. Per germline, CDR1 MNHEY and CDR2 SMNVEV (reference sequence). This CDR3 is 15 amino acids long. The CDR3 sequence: CASSLGSGLYNEQFF. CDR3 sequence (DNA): TGTGCCAGCAGTTTAGGCAGCGGACTCTACAATGAGCAGTTCTTC.

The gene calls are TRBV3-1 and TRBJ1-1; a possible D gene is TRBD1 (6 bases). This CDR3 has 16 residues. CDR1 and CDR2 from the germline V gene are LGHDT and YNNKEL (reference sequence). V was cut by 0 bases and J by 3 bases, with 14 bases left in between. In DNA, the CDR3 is TGTGCCAGCAGCCAAGAGCACAGGGTTTTTTACACTGAAGCTTTCTTT. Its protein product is CASSQEHRVFYTEAFF.

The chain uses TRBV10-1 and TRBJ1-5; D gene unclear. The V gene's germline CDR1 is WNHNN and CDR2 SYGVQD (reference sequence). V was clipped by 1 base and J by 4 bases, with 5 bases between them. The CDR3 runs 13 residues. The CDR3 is CASSEYRNQPQHF. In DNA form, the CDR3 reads TGCGCCAGCAGTGAGTACAGAAATCAGCCCCAGCATTTT.

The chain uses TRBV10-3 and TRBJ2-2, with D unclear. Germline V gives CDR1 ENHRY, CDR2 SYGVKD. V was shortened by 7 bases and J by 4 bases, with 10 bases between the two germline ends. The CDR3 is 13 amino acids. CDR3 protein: CAIMVAPTGELFF. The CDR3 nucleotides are TGTGCCATCATGGTCGCCCCCACCGGGGAGCTGTTTTTT.

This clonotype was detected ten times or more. The CDR3 DNA is TGTGCCAGCAGCCTCTCAGGGAACGAGCAGTACGTC. Translated: CASSLSGNEQYV. This chain links TRBV7-8 with TRBJ2-7; D might be TRBD1 (5 bases). This CDR3 is built from 12 residues. V lost 5 bases and J lost 5, with 10 bases in between. The germline gives CDR1 SGHVS, CDR2 FQNEAQ.